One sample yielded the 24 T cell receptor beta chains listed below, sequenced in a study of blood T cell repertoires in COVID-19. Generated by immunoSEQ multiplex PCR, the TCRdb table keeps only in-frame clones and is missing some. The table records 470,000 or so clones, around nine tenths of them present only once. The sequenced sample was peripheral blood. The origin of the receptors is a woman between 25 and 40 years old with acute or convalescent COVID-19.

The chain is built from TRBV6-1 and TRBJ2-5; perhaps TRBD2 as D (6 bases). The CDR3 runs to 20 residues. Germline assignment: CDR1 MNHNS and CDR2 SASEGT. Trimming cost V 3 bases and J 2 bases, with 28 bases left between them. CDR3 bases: TGTGCCAGCAGTGATTATCATGGGGCGGGGCAGGGAGCATGGCAAGAGACCCAGTACTTC. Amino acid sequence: CASSDYHGAGQGAWQETQYF.

DNA for the CDR3: TGTGCCAGCAGTTACGGTCAACTAGCGGGGTCCGGGGCAGATACGCAGTATTTT. Translation: CASSYGQLAGSGADTQYF. The rearrangement joins TRBV6-2 or TRBV6-3 to TRBJ2-3; TRBD2 matches at 10 bases. CDR1 MNHEY and CDR2 SVGEGT come from the germline V gene. J lost 4 bases, V lost 2 bases, and 12 bases had no gene match. CDR3 size: 18 residues.

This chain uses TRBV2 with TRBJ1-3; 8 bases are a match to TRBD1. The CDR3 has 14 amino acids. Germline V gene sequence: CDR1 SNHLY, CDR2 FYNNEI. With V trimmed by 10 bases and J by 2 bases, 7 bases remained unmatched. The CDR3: CATAQGDTGNTIYF. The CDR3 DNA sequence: TGTGCCACGGCACAGGGGGACACTGGAAACACCATATATTTT.

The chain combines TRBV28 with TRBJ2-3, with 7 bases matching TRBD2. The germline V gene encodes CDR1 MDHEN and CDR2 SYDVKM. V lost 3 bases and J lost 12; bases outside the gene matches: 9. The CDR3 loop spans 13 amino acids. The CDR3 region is CASSFLLGLFQYF. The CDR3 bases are TGTGCCAGCAGTTTCCTACTGGGACTATTTCAGTATTTT.

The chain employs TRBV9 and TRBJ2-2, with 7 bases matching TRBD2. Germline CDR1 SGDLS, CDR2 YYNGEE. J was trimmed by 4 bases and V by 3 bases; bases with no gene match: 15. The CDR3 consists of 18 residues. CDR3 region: CASSATFGERGATGELFF. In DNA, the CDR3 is TGTGCCAGCAGCGCTACATTCGGGGAGCGGGGTGCCACCGGGGAGCTGTTTTTT.

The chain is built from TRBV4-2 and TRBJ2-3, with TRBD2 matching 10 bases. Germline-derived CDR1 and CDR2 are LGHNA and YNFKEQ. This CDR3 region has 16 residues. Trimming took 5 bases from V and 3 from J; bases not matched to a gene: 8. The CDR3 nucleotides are TGTGCCAGCAGCTCCACTAGCGGGGCCCCTACAGATACGCAGTATTTT. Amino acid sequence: CASSSTSGAPTDTQYF.

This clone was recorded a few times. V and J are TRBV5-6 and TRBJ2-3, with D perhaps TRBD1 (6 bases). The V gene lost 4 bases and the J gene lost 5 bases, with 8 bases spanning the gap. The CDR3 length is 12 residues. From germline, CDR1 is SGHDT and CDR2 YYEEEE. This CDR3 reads CASSRQVDTQYF. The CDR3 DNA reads TGTGCCAGCAGCCGACAGGTAGATACGCAGTATTTT.

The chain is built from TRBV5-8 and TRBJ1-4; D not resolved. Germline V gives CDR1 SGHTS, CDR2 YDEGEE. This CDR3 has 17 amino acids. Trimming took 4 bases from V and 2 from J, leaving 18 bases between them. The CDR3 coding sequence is TGTGCCAGCAGCATCGGACTTTCCCCCCCTACTAATGAAAAACTGTTTTTT. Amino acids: CASSIGLSPPTNEKLFF.

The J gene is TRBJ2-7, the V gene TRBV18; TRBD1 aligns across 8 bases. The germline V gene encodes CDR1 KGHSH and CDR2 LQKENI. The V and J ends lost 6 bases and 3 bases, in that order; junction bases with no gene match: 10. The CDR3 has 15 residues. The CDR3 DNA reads TGTGCCAGCTCCCCTGGACAGGGTCAGAACTACGAGCAGTACTTC. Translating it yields CASSPGQGQNYEQYF.

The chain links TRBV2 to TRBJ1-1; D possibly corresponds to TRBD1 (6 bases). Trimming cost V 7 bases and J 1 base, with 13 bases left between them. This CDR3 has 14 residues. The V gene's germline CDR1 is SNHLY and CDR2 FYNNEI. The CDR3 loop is CASKASTGNTEAFF. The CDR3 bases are TGTGCCAGCAAGGCTTCGACAGGGAACACTGAAGCTTTCTTT.

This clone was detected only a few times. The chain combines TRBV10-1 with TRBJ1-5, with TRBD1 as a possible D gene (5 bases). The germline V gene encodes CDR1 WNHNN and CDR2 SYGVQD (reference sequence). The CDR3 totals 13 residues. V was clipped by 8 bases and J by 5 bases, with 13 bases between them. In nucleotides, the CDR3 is TGCGCCAGCTCCTCCCCAGGGTATCAGCCCCAGCATTTT. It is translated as CASSSPGYQPQHF.

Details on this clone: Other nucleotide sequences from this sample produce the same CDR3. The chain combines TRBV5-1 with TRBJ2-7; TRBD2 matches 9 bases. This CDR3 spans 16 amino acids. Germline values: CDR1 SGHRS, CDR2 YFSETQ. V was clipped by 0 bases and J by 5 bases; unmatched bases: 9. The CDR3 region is CASSLGRGGAVNEQYF. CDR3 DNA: TGCGCCAGCAGCTTGGGTCGCGGGGGGGCCGTTAACGAGCAGTACTTC.

As DNA, the CDR3 is TGTGCCAGCGCCAGGGTTAATTCACCCCTCCACTTT. This sequence encodes CASARVNSPLHF. The chain has TRBV6-5 and TRBJ1-6, with a weak D call TRBD1 (5 bases). Per the germline V gene, CDR1 is MNHEY and CDR2 is SVGAGI. V gave up 8 bases and J gave up 6 bases, with 8 bases separating them. There are 12 residues in the CDR3.

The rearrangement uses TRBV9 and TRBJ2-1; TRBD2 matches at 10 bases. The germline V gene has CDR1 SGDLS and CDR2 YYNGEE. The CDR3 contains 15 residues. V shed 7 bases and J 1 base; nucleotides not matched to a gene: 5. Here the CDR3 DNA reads TGTGCCAGCGGAACTAGCGGGGTTTCCTACAATGAGCAGTTCTTC. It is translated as CASGTSGVSYNEQFF. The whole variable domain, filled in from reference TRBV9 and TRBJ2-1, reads DSGVTQTPKHLITATGQRVTLRCSPRSGDLSVYWYQQSLDQGLQFLIQYYNGEERAKGNILERFSAQQFPDLHSELNLSSLELGDSALYFCASGTSGVSYNEQFFGPGTRLTVL.

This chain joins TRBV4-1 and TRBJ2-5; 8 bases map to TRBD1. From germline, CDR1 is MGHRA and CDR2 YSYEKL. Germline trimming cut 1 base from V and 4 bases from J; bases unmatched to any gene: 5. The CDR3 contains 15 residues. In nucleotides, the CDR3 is TGCGCCAGCAGCCAAGGGACAGGGAAGGTAGAGACCCAGTACTTC. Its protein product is CASSQGTGKVETQYF.

The CDR3 is CSASAGDPTGETQYF. CDR3 DNA sequence: TGCAGTGCTAGTGCAGGGGATCCTACCGGTGAGACCCAGTACTTC. The chain couples TRBV20-1 to TRBJ2-5; the D gene is possibly TRBD1 (6 bases). V was pared by 3 bases and J by 5 bases, with 19 bases between. Germline CDR1 and CDR2: DFQATT and SNEGSKA (reference sequence). The CDR3 consists of 15 residues.

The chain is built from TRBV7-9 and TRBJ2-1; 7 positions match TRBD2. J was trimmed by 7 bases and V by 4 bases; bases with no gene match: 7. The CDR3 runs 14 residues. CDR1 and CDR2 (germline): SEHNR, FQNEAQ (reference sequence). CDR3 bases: TGTGCCAGCAGCTGGACTAGTATAGGGAATGAGCAGTTCTTC. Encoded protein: CASSWTSIGNEQFF.

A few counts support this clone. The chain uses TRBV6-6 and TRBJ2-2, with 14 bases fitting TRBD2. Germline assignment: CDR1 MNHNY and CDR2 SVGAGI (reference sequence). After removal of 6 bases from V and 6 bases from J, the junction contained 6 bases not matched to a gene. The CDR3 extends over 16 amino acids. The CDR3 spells CASSSRLAGGPGELFF. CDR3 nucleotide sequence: TGTGCCAGCAGCTCCCGACTAGCGGGGGGGCCCGGGGAGCTGTTTTTT.

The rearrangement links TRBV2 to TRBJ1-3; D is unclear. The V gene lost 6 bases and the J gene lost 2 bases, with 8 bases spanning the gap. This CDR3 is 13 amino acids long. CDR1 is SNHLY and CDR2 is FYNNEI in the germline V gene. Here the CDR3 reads CASSVLTGNTIYF. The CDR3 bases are TGTGCCAGCAGCGTACTAACTGGAAACACCATATATTTT. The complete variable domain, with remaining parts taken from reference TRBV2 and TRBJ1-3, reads EPEVTQTPSHQVTQMGQEVILRCVPISNHLYFYWYRQILGQKVEFLVSFYNNEISEKSEIFDDQFSVERPDGSNFTLKIRSTKLEDSAMYFCASSVLTGNTIYFGEGSWLTVV.

CDR3 in amino acids: CASSQDPGQGWSPLHF. CDR3 DNA: TGTGCCAGCAGCCAAGACCCGGGACAGGGATGGTCACCCCTCCACTTT. The gene calls are TRBV3-1 (or the pseudogene TRBV3-2) and TRBJ1-6; 9 nucleotides align to TRBD1. Per germline, CDR1 LGHDT and CDR2 YNNKEL (reference sequence). Trimming at V came to 0 bases and at J to 10 bases, leaving 7 bases not matched to a gene. The CDR3 is made up of 16 amino acids.

The CDR3 here is CAWTRQSYGYTF. The CDR3 region has the DNA TGTGCCTGGACGCGACAGAGCTATGGCTACACCTTC. The rearrangement uses TRBV30 and TRBJ1-2; TRBD1 might be the D (5 bases). The CDR3 spans 12 residues. Germline values: CDR1 GTSNPN, CDR2 SVGIG (reference sequence). V lost 4 bases and J lost 4, with 10 bases in between.

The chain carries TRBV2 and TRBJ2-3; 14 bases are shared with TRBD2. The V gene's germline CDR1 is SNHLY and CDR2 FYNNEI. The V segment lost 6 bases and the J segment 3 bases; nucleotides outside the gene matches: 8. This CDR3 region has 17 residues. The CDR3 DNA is TGTGCCAGCAGCGGAAGGACTAGCGGGGGGAGAACAGATACGCAGTATTTT. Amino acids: CASSGRTSGGRTDTQYF.

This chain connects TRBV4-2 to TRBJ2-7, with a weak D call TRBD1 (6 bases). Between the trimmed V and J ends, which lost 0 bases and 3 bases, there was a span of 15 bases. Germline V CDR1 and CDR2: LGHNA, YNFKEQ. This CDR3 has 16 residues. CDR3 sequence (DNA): TGTGCCAGCAGCCAAGATTCATCAGGGGAAAGCTACGAGCAGTACTTC. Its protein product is CASSQDSSGESYEQYF.

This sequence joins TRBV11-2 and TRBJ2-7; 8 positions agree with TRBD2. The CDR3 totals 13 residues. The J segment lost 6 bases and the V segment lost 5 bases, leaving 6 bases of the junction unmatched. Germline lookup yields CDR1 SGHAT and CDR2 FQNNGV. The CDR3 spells CASSLMRGVEQYF. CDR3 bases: TGTGCCAGCAGCCTAATGCGGGGGGTCGAGCAGTACTTC.